Listed below are T cell receptor beta chains from one sample, sequenced in a study of cytomegalovirus exposure and HLA in healthy donors. Libraries were prepared by immunoSEQ multiplex PCR; TCRdb keeps only in-frame clonotypes and omits some of them. The sample yields 150,000 to 200,000 clones, roughly 83% seen once. The specimen was PBMCs. These receptors came from a woman aged 45-59 years in good health and CMV-seronegative. Both conserved end residues are part of each CDR3. Fields, in order: V gene, J gene, CDR3 protein.

TRBV19,TRBJ2-7,CASLRQGTAYEQYF
TRBV6-5,TRBJ2-1,CASRRTSGGFNEQFF
TRBV28,TRBJ2-3,CASSSSSVTDTQYF
TRBV18,TRBJ2-3,CASSPPVGREGTDTQYF
TRBV7-9,TRBJ1-2,CASSLVDGTANYGYTF
TRBV28,TRBJ2-7,CASNKPGLAGSVNEQYF
TRBV6-6,TRBJ1-5,CASSYGGSQPQHF
TRBV18,TRBJ1-5,CASSPVQNQPQHF
TRBV6-1,TRBJ1-1,CASSELSGGTEAFF
TRBV27,TRBJ2-6,CASSLVTGTGANVLTF
TRBV6-1,TRBJ1-1,CASNLTPGTAEAFF
TRBV6-5,TRBJ1-5,CASSWGVRGQPQHF
TRBV18,TRBJ1-1,CASSPLEAGAFF
TRBV5-1,TRBJ1-2,CASSLEQGNGYTF
TRBV29-1,TRBJ2-6,CSVEEKTGAGANVLTF
TRBV28,TRBJ1-5,CASSFLYQPQHF
TRBV5-8,TRBJ2-6,CASSLQGYSGANVLTF
TRBV6-6,TRBJ1-3,CASSTRWGRSGNTIYF
TRBV7-9,TRBJ2-7,CASSSTGTGGISYEQYF
TRBV15,TRBJ1-5,CATSDLKGVPQPQHF
TRBV6-1,TRBJ2-7,CASSDYYEQYF
TRBV29-1,TRBJ2-1,CSGIDSGGLHNEQFF
TRBV6-5,TRBJ2-2,CASRLPGLAGGELFF